The rows below give T cell receptor beta chains drawn from one sample of a study of PD-1 blockade in classical Hodgkin lymphoma. The assay was immunoSEQ multiplex PCR, and TCRdb's table has in-frame clones only and misses some. The table records tens of thousands of clones, just under 80% of them present only once. The sequences come from peripheral blood mononuclear cells (PBMCs), collected before the fourth cycle of nivolumab. These receptors all stem from a human donor with classical Hodgkin lymphoma. Each CDR3 is given with its conserved first and last residue. Each record gives: J gene, D gene, V gene, clone size, CDR3 DNA, CDR3 protein. A D gene is named only where the DNA matches it firmly. Clone size, where shown, is once, few, many, or a class for clones that have expanded.

TRBJ1-2	.	TRBV7-2	.	TGTGCCAGCAGCTTAGCGGCGGGTTATGGCTACACCTTC	CASSLAAGYGYTF
TRBJ2-7	TRBD1	TRBV5-1	once	TGCGCCAGCAGCAAGGACGGGCTAGTAACAGGGGCCTACGAGCAGTACTTC	CASSKDGLVTGAYEQYF
TRBJ1-2	TRBD1	TRBV5-1	.	TGCGCCAGCAGCTTAACAGGGGAGTATGGCTACACCTTC	CASSLTGEYGYTF
TRBJ1-2	TRBD1	TRBV18	.	TGTGCCAGCTCACCCGGAAATCTTCGGACAGGTCCTAACTATGGCTACACCTTC	CASSPGNLRTGPNYGYTF
TRBJ1-1	.	TRBV7-6	.	TGTGCCAGCAGCTTCGGGACCGCACGGGGGCGGGGCACTGAAGCTTTCTTT	CASSFGTARGRGTEAFF
TRBJ2-7	.	TRBV28	.	TGTGCCAGCAGTACTACAGGGTCTTATCGCAACGAGCAGTACTTC	CASSTTGSYRNEQYF
TRBJ1-3	.	TRBV6-5	.	TGTGCCAGCAGTTACTCTGGGACTGCTGGAAACACCATATATTTT	CASSYSGTAGNTIYF
TRBJ2-1	.	TRBV7-2	.	TGTGCCAGCAGCCCCTCGGGAACCTACAATGAGCAGTTCTTC	CASSPSGTYNEQFF
TRBJ1-4	.	TRBV27	.	TGTGCCAGCAGTTTATTGGGGGCGCGAGAAAAACTGTTTTTT	CASSLLGAREKLFF
TRBJ1-3	.	TRBV7-2	.	TGTGCCAGCAGCTCGTTTGCTGGAAACACCATATATTTT	CASSSFAGNTIYF
TRBJ2-2	.	TRBV11-3	.	TGTGCCAGCAGCTTTTCGTCTAACACCGGGGAGCTGTTTTTT	CASSFSSNTGELFF
TRBJ2-7	.	TRBV6-6	.	TGTGCCAGCAGACCCCGGGACCTGTACTACGAGCAGTACTTC	CASRPRDLYYEQYF
TRBJ2-5	TRBD2	TRBV7-9	.	TGTGCCAGCAGCTTATTTAGCGGGGGGGGAGAGACCCAGTACTTC	CASSLFSGGGETQYF
TRBJ2-7	TRBD2	TRBV11-3	.	TGTGCCAGCAGCTCCTTAGCGGGGGGGCGGTACGAGCAGTACTTC	CASSSLAGGRYEQYF
TRBJ2-2	TRBD2	TRBV4-2	.	TGTGCCAGCAGCCTTCGGACTAGCGGGGGGGTCGCCGGGGAGCTGTTTTTT	CASSLRTSGGVAGELFF
TRBJ1-2	.	TRBV2	few	TGTGCCAGCAGAGATACAGGGTTCTATGGCTACACCTTC	CASRDTGFYGYTF
TRBJ1-2	TRBD1	TRBV6-1	.	TGTGCCAGCAAACCGGGACAGGGGCGAGGCTACACCTTC	CASKPGQGRGYTF
TRBJ2-3	TRBD2	TRBV10-3	.	TGTGCCGCTAGCGGGGGGACAACAGATACGCAGTATTTT	CAASGGTTDTQYF
TRBJ2-3	TRBD2	TRBV9	.	TGTGCCAGCAGCCCATCGGGACTAGGCACAGATACGCAGTATTTT	CASSPSGLGTDTQYF
TRBJ2-7	TRBD1	TRBV5-1	.	TGCGCCAGCAGCCCGGACCCGGGACAGCGCTACGAGCAGTACTTC	CASSPDPGQRYEQYF
TRBJ2-7	.	TRBV14	.	TGTGCCAGCAGCCAAGGGGGGTACGAGCAGTACTTC	CASSQGGYEQYF
TRBJ1-5	.	TRBV18	.	TGTGCCAGCTCACCACCGGGGGTGGGGAATCAGCCCCAGCATTTT	CASSPPGVGNQPQHF
TRBJ2-7	.	TRBV18	.	TGTGCCAGCTCGCCTAAAAACGAGCAGTACTTC	CASSPKNEQYF
TRBJ2-5	TRBD1	TRBV5-1	.	TGCGCCAGCAGCCCCGGCGTAGGGACAGGGGTTAGTGGGACCCAGTACTTC	CASSPGVGTGVSGTQYF
TRBJ2-7	TRBD1	TRBV6-5	.	TGTGCCAGCAGTTACTCCGGGACAGGGACCCACGAGCAGTACTTC	CASSYSGTGTHEQYF
TRBJ1-1	.	TRBV7-9	few	TGTGCCAGCAGCTCAACCGAGACGTTCACTGAAGCTTTCTTT	CASSSTETFTEAFF
TRBJ2-2	.	TRBV7-3	once	TGTGCCAGCAGCCCCCAACTGTTCGGGGAGCTGTTTTTT	CASSPQLFGELFF
TRBJ2-5	.	TRBV30	.	TGTGCCTGGAGTCGTGAGAGCTGGGAGACCCAGTACTTC	CAWSRESWETQYF
TRBJ2-1	TRBD2	TRBV7-3	medium-sized	TGTGCCAGCAGCACCCACGGACTAGCGGGGGTCGACAATGAGCAGTTCTTC	CASSTHGLAGVDNEQFF
TRBJ1-5	TRBD1	TRBV19	once	TGTGCCAGTAGTCCCGGGACAGGGAATCAGCCCCAGCATTTT	CASSPGTGNQPQHF
TRBJ1-5	.	TRBV6-1	.	TGTGCCAGCAGTGAGGGAGGGTCGGTCCAGCCCCAGCATTTT	CASSEGGSVQPQHF
TRBJ1-1	.	TRBV9	few	TGTGCCAGCAGCGTAGAGCGAACGGAGGAAGCTTTCTTT	CASSVERTEEAFF